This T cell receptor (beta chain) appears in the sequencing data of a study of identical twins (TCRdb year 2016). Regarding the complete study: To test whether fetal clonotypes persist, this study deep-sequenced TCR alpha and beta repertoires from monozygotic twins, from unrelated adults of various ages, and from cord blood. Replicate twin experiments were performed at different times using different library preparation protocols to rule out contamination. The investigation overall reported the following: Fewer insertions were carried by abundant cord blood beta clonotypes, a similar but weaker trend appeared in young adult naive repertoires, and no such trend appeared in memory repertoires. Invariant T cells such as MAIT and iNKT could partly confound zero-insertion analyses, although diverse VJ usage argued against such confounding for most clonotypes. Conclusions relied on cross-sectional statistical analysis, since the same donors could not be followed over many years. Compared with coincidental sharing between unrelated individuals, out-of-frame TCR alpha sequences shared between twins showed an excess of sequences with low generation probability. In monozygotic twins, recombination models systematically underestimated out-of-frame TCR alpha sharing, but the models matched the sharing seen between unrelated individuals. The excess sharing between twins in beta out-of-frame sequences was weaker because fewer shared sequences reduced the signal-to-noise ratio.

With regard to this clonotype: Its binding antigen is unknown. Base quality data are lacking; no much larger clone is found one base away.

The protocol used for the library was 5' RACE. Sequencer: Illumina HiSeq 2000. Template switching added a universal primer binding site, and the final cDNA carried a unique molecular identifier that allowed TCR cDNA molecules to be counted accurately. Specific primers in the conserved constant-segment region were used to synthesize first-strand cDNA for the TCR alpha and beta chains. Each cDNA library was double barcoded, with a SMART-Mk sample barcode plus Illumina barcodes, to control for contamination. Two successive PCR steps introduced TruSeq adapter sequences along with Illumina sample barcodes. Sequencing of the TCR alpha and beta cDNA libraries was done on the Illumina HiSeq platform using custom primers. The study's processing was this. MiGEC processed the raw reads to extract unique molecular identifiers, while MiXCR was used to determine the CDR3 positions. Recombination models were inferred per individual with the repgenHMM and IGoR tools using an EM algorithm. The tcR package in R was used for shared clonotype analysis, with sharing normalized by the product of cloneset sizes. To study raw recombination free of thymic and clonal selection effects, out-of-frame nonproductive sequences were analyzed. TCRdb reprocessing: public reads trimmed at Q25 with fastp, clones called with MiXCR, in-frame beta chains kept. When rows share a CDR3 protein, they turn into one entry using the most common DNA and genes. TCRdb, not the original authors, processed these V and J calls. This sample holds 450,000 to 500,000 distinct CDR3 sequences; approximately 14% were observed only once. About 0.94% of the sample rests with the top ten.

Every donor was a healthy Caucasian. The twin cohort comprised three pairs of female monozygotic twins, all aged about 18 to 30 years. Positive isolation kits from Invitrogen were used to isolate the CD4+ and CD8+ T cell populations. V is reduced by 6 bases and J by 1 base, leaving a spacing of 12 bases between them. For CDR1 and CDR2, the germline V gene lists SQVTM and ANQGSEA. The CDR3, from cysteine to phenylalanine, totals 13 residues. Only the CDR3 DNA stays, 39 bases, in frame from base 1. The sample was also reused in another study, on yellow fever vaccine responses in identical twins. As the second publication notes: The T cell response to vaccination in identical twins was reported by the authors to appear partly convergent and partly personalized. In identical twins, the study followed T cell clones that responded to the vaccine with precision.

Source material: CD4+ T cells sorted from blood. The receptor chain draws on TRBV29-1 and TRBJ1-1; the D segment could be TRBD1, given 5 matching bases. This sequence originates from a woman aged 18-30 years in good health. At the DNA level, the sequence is TGCAGCGTCCGGGAGGGGAAGAACACTGAAGCTTTCTTT. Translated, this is CSVREGKNTEAFF.